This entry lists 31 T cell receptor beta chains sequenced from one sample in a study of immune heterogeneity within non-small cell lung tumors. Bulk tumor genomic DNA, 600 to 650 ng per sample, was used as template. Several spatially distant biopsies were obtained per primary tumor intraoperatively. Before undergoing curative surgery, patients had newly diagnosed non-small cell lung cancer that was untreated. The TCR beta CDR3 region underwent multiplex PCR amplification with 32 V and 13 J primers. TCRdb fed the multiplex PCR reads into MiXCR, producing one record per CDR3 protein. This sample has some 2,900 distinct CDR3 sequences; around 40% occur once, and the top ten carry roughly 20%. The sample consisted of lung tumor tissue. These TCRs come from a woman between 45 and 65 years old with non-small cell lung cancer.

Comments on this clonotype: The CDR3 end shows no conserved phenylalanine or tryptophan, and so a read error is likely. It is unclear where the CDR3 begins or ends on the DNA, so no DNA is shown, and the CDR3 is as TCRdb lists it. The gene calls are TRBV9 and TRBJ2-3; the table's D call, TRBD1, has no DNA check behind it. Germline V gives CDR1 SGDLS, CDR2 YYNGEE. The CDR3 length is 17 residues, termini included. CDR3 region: CASSVEDRPSYEQYFGP.

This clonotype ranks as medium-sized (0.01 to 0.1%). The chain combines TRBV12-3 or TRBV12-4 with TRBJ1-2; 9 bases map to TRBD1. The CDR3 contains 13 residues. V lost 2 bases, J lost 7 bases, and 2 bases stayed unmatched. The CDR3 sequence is CASSLTGGGGYTF. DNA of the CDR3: TGTGCCAGCAGTTTAACAGGGGGCGGTGGCTACACCTTC.

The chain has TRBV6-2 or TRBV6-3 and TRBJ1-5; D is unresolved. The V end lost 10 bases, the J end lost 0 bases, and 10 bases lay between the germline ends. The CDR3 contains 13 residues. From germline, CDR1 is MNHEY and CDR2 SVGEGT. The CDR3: CATRMDSNQPQHF. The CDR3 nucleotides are TGTGCCACGCGGATGGATAGCAATCAGCCCCAGCATTTT.

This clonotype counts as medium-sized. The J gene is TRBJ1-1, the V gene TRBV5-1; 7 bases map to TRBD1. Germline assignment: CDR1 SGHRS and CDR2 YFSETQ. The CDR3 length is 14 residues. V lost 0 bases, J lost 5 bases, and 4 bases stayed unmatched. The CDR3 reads CASSLEGGGTEAFF. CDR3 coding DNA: TGCGCCAGCAGCTTGGAAGGGGGCGGGACTGAAGCTTTCTTT.

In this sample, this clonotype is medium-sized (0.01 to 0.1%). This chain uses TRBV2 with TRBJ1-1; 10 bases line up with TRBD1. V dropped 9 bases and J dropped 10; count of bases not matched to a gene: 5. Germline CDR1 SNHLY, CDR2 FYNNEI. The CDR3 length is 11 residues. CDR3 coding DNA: TGTGCCAGACGGACAGGGGGATCAGCTTTCTTT. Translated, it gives CARRTGGSAFF.

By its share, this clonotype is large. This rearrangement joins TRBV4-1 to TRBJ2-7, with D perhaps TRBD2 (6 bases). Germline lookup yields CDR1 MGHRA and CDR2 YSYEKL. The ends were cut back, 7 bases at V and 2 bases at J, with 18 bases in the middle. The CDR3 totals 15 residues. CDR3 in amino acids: CASTPGMGGTYEQYF. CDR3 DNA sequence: TGCGCCAGCACCCCCGGGATGGGGGGAACCTACGAGCAGTACTTC.

CDR3 nucleotides: TGTGCCAGCAGCTATAGCGGGAGCTCCTACGAGCAGTACTTC. Translated, it gives CASSYSGSSYEQYF. The rearrangement uses TRBV11-2 and TRBJ2-7, with 9 bases fitting TRBD2. The CDR3 runs 14 residues. With V trimmed by 4 bases and J by 0 bases, 1 base remained unmatched. From germline, CDR1 is SGHAT and CDR2 FQNNGV.

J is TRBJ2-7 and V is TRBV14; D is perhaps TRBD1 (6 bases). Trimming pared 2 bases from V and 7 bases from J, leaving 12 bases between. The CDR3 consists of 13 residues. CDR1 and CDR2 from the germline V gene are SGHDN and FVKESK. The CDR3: CASSQNRDGEQYF. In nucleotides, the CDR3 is TGTGCCAGCAGCCAAAACAGGGATGGAGAGCAGTACTTC.

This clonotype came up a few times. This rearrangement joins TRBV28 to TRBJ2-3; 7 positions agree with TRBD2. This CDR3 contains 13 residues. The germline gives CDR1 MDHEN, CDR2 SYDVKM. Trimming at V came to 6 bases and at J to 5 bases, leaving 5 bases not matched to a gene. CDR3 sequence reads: CASSPSGVDTQYF. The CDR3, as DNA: TGTGCCAGCAGCCCTAGCGGCGTAGATACGCAGTATTTT.

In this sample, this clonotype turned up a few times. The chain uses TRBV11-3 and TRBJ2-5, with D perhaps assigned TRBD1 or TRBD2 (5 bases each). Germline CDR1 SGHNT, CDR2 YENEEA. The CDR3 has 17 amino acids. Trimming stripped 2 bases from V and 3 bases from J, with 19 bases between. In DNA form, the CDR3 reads TGTGCCAGCAGCTTATTGGCGCCCGGGGCGAAAAAAGAGACCCAGTACTTC. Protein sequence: CASSLLAPGAKKETQYF.

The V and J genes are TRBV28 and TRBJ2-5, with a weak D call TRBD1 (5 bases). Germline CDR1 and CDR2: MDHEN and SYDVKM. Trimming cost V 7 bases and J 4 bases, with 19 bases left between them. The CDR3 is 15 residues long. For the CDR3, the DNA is TGTGCCAGCACCCTAGACAGAAGGGATGTAGAGACCCAGTACTTC. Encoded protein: CASTLDRRDVETQYF. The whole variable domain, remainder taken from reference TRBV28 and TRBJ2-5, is DVKVTQSSRYLVKRTGEKVFLECVQDMDHENMFWYRQDPGLGLRLIYFSYDVKMKEKGDIPEGYSVSREKKERFSLILESASTNQTSMYLCASTLDRRDVETQYFGPGTRLLVL.

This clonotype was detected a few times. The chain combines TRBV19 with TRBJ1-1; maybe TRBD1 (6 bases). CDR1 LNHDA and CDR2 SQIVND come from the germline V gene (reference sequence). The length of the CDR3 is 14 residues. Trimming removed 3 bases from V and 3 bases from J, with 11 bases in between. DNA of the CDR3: TGTGCCAGTAGTATCGGGGGGGCTGACACTGAAGCTTTCTTT. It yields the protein CASSIGGADTEAFF.

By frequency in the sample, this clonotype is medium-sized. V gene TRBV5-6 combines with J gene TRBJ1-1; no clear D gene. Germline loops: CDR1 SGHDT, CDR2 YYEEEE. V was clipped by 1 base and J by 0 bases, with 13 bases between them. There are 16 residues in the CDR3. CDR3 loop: CASSLRIRELNTEAFF. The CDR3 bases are TGTGCCAGCAGCTTGAGGATCCGAGAGTTGAACACTGAAGCTTTCTTT.

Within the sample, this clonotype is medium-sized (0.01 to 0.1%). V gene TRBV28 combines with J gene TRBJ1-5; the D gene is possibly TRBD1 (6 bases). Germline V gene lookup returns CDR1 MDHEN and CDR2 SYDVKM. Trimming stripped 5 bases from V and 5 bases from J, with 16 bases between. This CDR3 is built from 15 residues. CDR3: CASSPSGVLDQPQHF. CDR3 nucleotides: TGTGCCAGCAGTCCTTCAGGGGTCCTCGATCAGCCCCAGCATTTT.

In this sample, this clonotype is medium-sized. The CDR3 DNA is TGTGCCAGCAGCCCGGACAGGGGAACGGGCTACACCTTC. This sequence encodes CASSPDRGTGYTF. V usage is TRBV11-3 and J usage is TRBJ1-2, with TRBD1 identical over 9 bases. Germline V gene lookup returns CDR1 SGHNT and CDR2 YENEEA. The junction had 6 bases not matched to a gene; V was cut back by 5 bases and J by 8 bases. The CDR3 extends over 13 amino acids. The full variable domain, in which reference TRBV11-3 and TRBJ1-2 provide the parts outside the CDR3, is EAGVVQSPRYKIIEKKQPVAFWCNPISGHNTLYWYLQNLGQGPELLIRYENEEAVDDSQLPKDRFSAERLKGVDSTLKIQPAELGDSAVYLCASSPDRGTGYTFGSGTRLTVV.

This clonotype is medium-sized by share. The CDR3 sequence: CASSLQGGAGELFF. CDR3 bases: TGTGCCAGCAGCTTACAGGGTGGGGCCGGGGAGCTGTTTTTT. The V and J genes are TRBV7-2 and TRBJ2-2; TRBD1 might be the D (5 bases). The CDR3 consists of 14 residues. Trimming took 2 bases from V and 6 from J, leaving 10 bases between them. Per germline, CDR1 SGHTA and CDR2 FQGNSA.

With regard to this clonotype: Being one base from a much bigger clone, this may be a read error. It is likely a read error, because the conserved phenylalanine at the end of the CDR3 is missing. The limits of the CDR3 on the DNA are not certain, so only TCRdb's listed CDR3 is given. The CDR3 sequence: CSAIFGTAI. This chain joins TRBV20-1 and TRBJ2-7; the table's D call TRBD2 went unverified against the DNA. Germline V gene lookup returns CDR1 DFQATT and CDR2 SNEGSKA (reference sequence). The CDR3 sequence runs 9 residues, both termini included.

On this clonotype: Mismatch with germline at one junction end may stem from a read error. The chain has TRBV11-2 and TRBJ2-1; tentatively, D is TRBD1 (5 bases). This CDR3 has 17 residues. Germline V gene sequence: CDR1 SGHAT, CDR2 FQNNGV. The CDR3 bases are TGTACCAGCAGCTTAGAGAGTAGCATGACCCAGGGCAATGAGCAGTTCTTC. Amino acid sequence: CTSSLESSMTQGNEQFF.

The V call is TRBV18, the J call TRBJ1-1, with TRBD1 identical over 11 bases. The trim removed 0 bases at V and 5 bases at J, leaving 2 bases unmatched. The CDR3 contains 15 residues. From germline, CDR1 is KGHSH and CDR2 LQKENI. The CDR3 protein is CASSPPDRGQTEAFF. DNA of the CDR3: TGTGCCAGCTCACCACCGGACAGGGGGCAGACTGAAGCTTTCTTT.

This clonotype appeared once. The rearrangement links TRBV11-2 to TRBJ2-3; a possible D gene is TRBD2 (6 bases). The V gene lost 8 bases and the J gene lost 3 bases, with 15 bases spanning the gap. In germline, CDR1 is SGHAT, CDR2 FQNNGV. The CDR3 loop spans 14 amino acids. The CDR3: CASSRGGGTDTQYF. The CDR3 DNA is TGTGCCAGCTCCCGGGGAGGCGGGACAGATACGCAGTATTTT.

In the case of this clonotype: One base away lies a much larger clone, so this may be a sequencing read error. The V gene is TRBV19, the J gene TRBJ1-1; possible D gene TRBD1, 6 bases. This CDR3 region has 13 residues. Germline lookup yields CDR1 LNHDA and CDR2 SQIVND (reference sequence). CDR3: CASSRGGLTETFF. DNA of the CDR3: TGTGCCAGTAGTAGAGGGGGTCTCACTGAAACTTTCTTT.

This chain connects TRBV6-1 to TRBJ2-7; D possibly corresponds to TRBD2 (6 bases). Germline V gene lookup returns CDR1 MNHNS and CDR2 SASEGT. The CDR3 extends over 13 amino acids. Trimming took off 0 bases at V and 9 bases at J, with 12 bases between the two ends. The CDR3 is CASSEARVGGQYF. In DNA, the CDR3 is TGTGCCAGCAGTGAAGCGCGAGTCGGGGGGCAGTACTTC.

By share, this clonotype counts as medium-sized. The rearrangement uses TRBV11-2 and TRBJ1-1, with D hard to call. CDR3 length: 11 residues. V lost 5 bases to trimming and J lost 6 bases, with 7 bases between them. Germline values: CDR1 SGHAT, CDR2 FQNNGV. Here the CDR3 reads CASSRSAEAFF. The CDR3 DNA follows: TGTGCCAGCAGCAGAAGTGCTGAAGCTTTCTTT.

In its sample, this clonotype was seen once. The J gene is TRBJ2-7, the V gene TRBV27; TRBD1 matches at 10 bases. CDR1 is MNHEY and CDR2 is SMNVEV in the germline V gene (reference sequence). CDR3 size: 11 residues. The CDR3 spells CAGQGSYEQYF. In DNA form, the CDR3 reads TGTGCGGGACAGGGGTCCTACGAGCAGTACTTC.

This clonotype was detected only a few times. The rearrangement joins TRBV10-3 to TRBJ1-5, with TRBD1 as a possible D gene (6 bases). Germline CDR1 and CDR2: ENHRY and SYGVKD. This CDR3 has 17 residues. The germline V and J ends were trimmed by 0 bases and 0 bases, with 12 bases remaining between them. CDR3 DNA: TGTGCCATCAGTGAGTCCGGGGACACATATAGCAATCAGCCCCAGCATTTT. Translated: CAISESGDTYSNQPQHF.

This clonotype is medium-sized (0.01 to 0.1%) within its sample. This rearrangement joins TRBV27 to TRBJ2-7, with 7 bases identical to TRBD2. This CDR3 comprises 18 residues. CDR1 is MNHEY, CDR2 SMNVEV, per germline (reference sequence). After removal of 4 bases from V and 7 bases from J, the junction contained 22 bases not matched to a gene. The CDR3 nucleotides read TGTGCCAGCAGTTCCCGTTTCAGGGAAGCGGGGCGAGCGGGGGAGCAGTACTTC. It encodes CASSSRFREAGRAGEQYF.

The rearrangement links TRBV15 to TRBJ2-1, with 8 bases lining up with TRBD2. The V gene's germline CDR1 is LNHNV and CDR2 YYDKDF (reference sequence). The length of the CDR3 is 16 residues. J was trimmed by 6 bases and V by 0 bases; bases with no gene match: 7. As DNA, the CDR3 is TGTGCCACCAGCAGAGATGGGGGACTAGTGTCCAATGAGCAGTTCTTC. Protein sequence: CATSRDGGLVSNEQFF.

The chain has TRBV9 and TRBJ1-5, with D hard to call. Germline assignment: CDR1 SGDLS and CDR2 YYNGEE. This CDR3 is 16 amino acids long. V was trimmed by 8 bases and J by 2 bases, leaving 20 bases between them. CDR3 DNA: TGTGCCAGTAGTATAGCAAGTTCAAGGGGCAATCAGCCCCAGCATTTT. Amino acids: CASSIASSRGNQPQHF.

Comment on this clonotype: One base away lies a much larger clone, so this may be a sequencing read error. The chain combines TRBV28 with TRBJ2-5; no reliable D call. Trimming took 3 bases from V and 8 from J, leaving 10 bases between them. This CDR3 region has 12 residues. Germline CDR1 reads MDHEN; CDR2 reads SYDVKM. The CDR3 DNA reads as TGTGCCAGCAGTTTGTTGCTAGATACCCAGTACTTC. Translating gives CASSLLLDTQYF.

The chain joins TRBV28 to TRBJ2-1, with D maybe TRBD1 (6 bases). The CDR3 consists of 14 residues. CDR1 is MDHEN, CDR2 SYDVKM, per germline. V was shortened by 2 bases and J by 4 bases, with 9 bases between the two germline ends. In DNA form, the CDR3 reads TGTGCCAGCAGTTTAACAGGGAATTACAATGAGCAGTTCTTC. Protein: CASSLTGNYNEQFF.

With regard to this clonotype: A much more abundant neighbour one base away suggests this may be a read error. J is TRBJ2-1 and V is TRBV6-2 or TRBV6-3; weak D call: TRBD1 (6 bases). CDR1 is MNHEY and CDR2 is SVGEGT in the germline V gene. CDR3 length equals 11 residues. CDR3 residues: CATGQYNEKFF. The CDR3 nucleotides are TGTGCCACCGGACAGTACAATGAGAAGTTCTTC.